This is a list of T cell receptor beta chains from one sample in a study of T cell responses to AZD1222 COVID-19 vaccine. Only in-frame clones appear in the TCRdb table, and some are missing; sequencing was by immunoSEQ multiplex PCR. The sample shows 150,000 to 200,000 clones, 90% to 95% of them seen only once. Sequenced material: peripheral blood, taken 28 days after the second AZD1222 dose. The receptors were gathered from an adult who received the AZD1222 COVID-19 vaccine. CDR3s include the opening cysteine and the closing phenylalanine or tryptophan. The D gene is left open where the match is weak. The listing skips clone size in some rows; elsewhere it reads once, few, many or a size class.

length: 15; D: -; J: TRBJ1-5; V: TRBV27; size: -; DNA: TGTGCCAGCAGAACCGGGACGGATAGCAATCAGCCCCAGCATTTT; CDR3: CASRTGTDSNQPQHF
length: 14; D: -; J: TRBJ2-7; V: TRBV6-5; size: once; DNA: TGTGCCAGCAGCCCCCCAGGAAACCTCCTGGGGCAGTACTTC; CDR3: CASSPPGNLLGQYF
length: 16; D: -; J: TRBJ2-1; V: TRBV11-2; size: -; DNA: TGTGCCAGCGTACCCCGATTAGCGGACACCTACAATGAGCAGTTCTTC; CDR3: CASVPRLADTYNEQFF
length: 13; D: -; J: TRBJ2-2; V: TRBV29-1; size: once; DNA: TGCAGCGTTGAAGATTCCGGGCCAGGGGAGCTGTTTTTT; CDR3: CSVEDSGPGELFF
length: 15; D: -; J: TRBJ2-7; V: TRBV10-2; size: -; DNA: TGCGCCAGCAGTGACCCGAGACAAGTACCCTACGAGCAGTACTTC; CDR3: CASSDPRQVPYEQYF
length: 14; D: -; J: TRBJ1-2; V: TRBV5-1; size: -; DNA: TGCGCCAGCAGCTTACAGGGTCTGCACTATGGCTACACCTTC; CDR3: CASSLQGLHYGYTF
length: 15; D: -; J: TRBJ1-5; V: TRBV10-1; size: -; DNA: TGCGCCAGCGTTACCGACCGCCCTAGCAATCAGCCCCAGCATTTT; CDR3: CASVTDRPSNQPQHF
length: 13; D: -; J: TRBJ1-2; V: TRBV5-6; size: -; DNA: TGTGCCAGCAGCTTGGGCAGGACGGGTGGCTACACCTTC; CDR3: CASSLGRTGGYTF
length: 14; D: TRBD1; J: TRBJ1-5; V: TRBV15; size: once; DNA: TGTGCCACCGCCCTAGACAGGGGGTATCAGCCCCAGCATTTT; CDR3: CATALDRGYQPQHF
length: 16; D: -; J: TRBJ2-6; V: TRBV6-1; size: -; DNA: TGTGCCAGCTGTGTAACAGTCCGCTCTGGGGCCAACGTCCTGACTTTC; CDR3: CASCVTVRSGANVLTF
length: 14; D: -; J: TRBJ2-1; V: TRBV6-5; size: -; DNA: TGTGCCAGCACCGCGAGGGGGTTTGGCAATGAGCAGTTCTTC; CDR3: CASTARGFGNEQFF
length: 14; D: -; J: TRBJ1-1; V: TRBV6-5; size: -; DNA: TGTGCCAGCAGTTCTCCAGCCTTGAACACTGAAGCTTTCTTT; CDR3: CASSSPALNTEAFF
length: 13; D: TRBD1; J: TRBJ1-2; V: TRBV5-6; size: -; DNA: TGTGCCAGCAGCTTTGAGCGCAGGGGGGGCTACACCTTC; CDR3: CASSFERRGGYTF
length: 11; D: -; J: TRBJ1-5; V: TRBV12-3/TRBV12-4; size: once; DNA: TGTGCCAGCAGTTTTTCCGTGAACCAGCATTTT; CDR3: CASSFSVNQHF
length: 17; D: -; J: TRBJ1-1; V: TRBV7-9; size: -; DNA: TGTGCCAGCAGCTTAGCGCTTGCGGCAGCTTTGAACACTGAAGCTTTCTTT; CDR3: CASSLALAAALNTEAFF
length: 13; D: TRBD1; J: TRBJ2-7; V: TRBV11-1; size: -; DNA: TGTGCCACCTCCGGGACAGGGGACTACGAGCAGTACTTC; CDR3: CATSGTGDYEQYF
length: 15; D: TRBD1; J: TRBJ2-1; V: TRBV7-9; size: once; DNA: TGTGCCAGCAGCTTATGGACAGGGTTGGGGGATGAGCAGTTCTTC; CDR3: CASSLWTGLGDEQFF
length: 16; D: -; J: TRBJ1-5; V: TRBV19; size: -; DNA: TGTGCCAGTAGTGGTTGGGGAGGCAGGGGCCAAGGGCCCCAGCATTTT; CDR3: CASSGWGGRGQGPQHF
length: 13; D: -; J: TRBJ1-1; V: TRBV3-1/TRBV3-2; size: -; DNA: TGTGCCAGCAGCCAAAAACCGAACACTGAAGCTTTCTTT; CDR3: CASSQKPNTEAFF
length: 13; D: -; J: TRBJ1-2; V: TRBV2; size: -; DNA: TGTGCCAGCAATTTAGTTCGAACTTATGGCTACACCTTC; CDR3: CASNLVRTYGYTF
length: 15; D: TRBD1; J: TRBJ1-6; V: TRBV6-4; size: -; DNA: TGTGCCAGCAGTAACACCGGGACAGGGGGCTCACCCCTCCACTTT; CDR3: CASSNTGTGGSPLHF
length: 12; D: -; J: TRBJ2-3; V: TRBV3-1/TRBV3-2; size: -; DNA: TGTGCCAGCAGCCAAGTCGGGGATACGCAGTATTTT; CDR3: CASSQVGDTQYF
length: 13; D: -; J: TRBJ1-1; V: TRBV19; size: -; DNA: TGTGCCAGTAGCCGGGGACATCTCTCGGGAGCTTTCTTT; CDR3: CASSRGHLSGAFF